This is a list of T cell receptor beta chains from one sample in a study of regulatory T cells in long-lasting Graves disease. TCRdb redid the calling of the multiplex PCR reads with MiXCR, one entry per CDR3 protein. The table shows a few hundred thousand distinct CDR3 sequences, with approximately 25% occurring only once. The sequencing used peripheral blood mononuclear cells (PBMCs), collected when the disease was refractory, from a patient treated with antithyroid drugs. These receptors originate from a woman aged 40 to 50 with Graves disease. The CDR3 runs from the conserved cysteine through the conserved F or W. D genes are given only for firm matches. Clone size is given for some rows only: seen once, a few or many times, or a class if the clone is expanded.

CASSPTGSEGEQYF | TGTGCCAGTAGTCCGACAGGGAGTGAAGGCGAGCAGTACTTC | 14 | TRBJ2-7 | few | TRBV19 | TRBD1
CSARARGKDYGYTF | TGCAGTGCTAGAGCGAGGGGAAAGGACTATGGCTACACCTTC | 14 | TRBJ1-2 | - | TRBV20-1 | -
CASSQKTGLRNSPLHF | TGTGCCAGCAGTCAAAAGACAGGCCTTAGGAATTCACCCCTCCACTTT | 16 | TRBJ1-6 | few | TRBV2 | -
CSVVAGGGNEQFF | TGCAGCGTTGTGGCGGGAGGTGGCAATGAGCAGTTCTTC | 13 | TRBJ2-1 | few | TRBV29-1 | TRBD2
CASSSFRWGPYEQYF | TGTGCCAGCAGCTCATTTCGGTGGGGTCCCTACGAGCAGTACTTC | 15 | TRBJ2-7 | - | TRBV7-2 | -
CASSFIGQGDEQYF | TGCGCCAGCAGCTTTATCGGACAGGGAGACGAGCAGTACTTC | 14 | TRBJ2-7 | - | TRBV5-1 | TRBD1
CASSEGGTGGIEQYF | TGTGCCAGCAGTGAAGGGGGGACAGGGGGAATCGAGCAGTACTTC | 15 | TRBJ2-7 | many | TRBV6-1 | TRBD1
CASSPIGLAGVYEQYF | TGTGCCAGCAGTCCGATTGGACTAGCGGGAGTGTACGAGCAGTACTTC | 16 | TRBJ2-7 | many | TRBV6-1 | TRBD2
CASSLPTTNTGELFF | TGCGCCAGCAGCTTGCCAACTACGAACACCGGGGAGCTGTTTTTT | 15 | TRBJ2-2 | many | TRBV5-1 | -
CASSWGTQPQHF | TGTGCCAGCAGCTGGGGGACTCAGCCCCAGCATTTT | 12 | TRBJ1-5 | many | TRBV2 | -
CASSAGGNRHEQYF | TGTGCCAGCAGCGCCGGGGGGAATCGTCACGAGCAGTACTTC | 14 | TRBJ2-7 | - | TRBV11-1 | TRBD2